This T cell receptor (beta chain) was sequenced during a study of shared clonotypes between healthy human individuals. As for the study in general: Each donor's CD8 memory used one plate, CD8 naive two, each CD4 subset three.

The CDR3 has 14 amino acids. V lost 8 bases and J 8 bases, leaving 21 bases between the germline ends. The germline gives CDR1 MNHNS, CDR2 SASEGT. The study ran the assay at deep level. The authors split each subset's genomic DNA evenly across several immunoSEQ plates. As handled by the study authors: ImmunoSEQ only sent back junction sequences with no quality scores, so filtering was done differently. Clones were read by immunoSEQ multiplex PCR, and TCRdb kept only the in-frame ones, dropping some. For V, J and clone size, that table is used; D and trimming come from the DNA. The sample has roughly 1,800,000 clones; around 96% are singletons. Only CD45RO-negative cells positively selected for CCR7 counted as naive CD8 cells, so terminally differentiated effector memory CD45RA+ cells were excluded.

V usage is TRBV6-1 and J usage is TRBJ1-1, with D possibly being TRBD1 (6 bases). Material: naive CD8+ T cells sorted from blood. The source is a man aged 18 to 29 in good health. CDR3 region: CASWIHGQTIEAFF. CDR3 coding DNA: TGTGCCAGCTGGATTCACGGACAGACCATCGAAGCTTTCTTT.